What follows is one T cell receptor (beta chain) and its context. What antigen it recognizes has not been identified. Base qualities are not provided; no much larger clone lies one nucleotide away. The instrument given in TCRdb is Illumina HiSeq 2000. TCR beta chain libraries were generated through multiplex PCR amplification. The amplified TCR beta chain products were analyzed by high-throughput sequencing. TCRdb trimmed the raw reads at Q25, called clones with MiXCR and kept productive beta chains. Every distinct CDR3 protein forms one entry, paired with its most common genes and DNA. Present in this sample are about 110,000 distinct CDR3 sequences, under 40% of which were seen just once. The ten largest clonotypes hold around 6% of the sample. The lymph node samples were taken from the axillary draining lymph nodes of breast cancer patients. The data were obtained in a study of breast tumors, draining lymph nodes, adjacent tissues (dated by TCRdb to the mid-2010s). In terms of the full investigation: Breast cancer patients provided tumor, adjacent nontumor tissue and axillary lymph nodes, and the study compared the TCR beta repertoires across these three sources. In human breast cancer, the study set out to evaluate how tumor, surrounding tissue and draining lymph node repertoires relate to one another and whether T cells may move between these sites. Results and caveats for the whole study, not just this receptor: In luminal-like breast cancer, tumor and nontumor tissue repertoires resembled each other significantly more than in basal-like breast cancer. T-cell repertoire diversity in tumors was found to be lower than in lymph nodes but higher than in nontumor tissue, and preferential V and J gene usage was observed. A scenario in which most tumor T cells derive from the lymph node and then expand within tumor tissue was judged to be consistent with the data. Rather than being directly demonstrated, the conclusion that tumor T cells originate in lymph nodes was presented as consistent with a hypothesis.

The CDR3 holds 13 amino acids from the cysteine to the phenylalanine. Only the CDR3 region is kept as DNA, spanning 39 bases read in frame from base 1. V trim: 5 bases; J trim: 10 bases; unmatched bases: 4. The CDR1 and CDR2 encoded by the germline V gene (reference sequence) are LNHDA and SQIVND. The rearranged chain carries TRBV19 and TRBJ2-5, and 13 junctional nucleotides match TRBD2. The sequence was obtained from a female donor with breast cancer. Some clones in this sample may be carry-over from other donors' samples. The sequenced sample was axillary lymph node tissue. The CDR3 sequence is CASSSGTSGNQYF. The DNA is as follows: TGTGCCAGTAGTTCCGGGACTAGCGGGAACCAGTACTTC.